This T cell receptor (beta chain) was recovered during a study of monozygotic twins with inflammatory bowel disease. Reanalyzing the 5' RACE reads, TCRdb keeps one entry per CDR3 protein, without DNA. Its listing shows roughly 150,000 distinct CDR3 sequences. The CDR3 is 13 amino acids. From germline, CDR1 is DFQATT and CDR2 SNEGSKA (reference sequence). This rearrangement joins TRBV20-1 to TRBJ2-7. This TCR was sampled from a human donor with ulcerative colitis or Crohn's disease, or a healthy co-twin of an affected twin (not recorded which). The sequencing input was blood. CDR3 region: CSYKTLNSYEQYF.